These T cell receptor beta chains were read from a single sample in a study of neurological immune-mediated disorders. TCRdb re-analysed the 5' RACE reads in MiXCR, keeping a single row per CDR3 protein. Of tens of thousands of distinct CDR3 sequences in the sample, roughly 3.2% were seen once. Sequenced input: PBMCs. The origin of the receptors is an older woman with multiple sclerosis. Both conserved end residues are part of each CDR3. A D gene is named only where the DNA matches it firmly. Size is omitted from some rows. Given values are once, few, many or a class for expanded clones.

TRBJ1-5	TRBV27	NA	many	CASRMAGASNQPQHF	TGTGCCAGCAGGATGGCAGGGGCTAGCAATCAGCCCCAGCATTTT
TRBJ2-3	TRBV6-5	TRBD1	many	CASSYGQGPSTDTQYF	TGTGCCAGCAGTTACGGACAGGGCCCTAGCACAGATACGCAGTATTTT
TRBJ1-2	TRBV12-3/TRBV12-4	NA	many	CASSLDREGYGYTF	TGTGCCAGCAGTTTAGACAGGGAAGGCTATGGCTACACCTTC
TRBJ2-3	TRBV20-1	NA	many	CSARDRSEAPDTQYF	TGCAGTGCGAGAGACAGAAGCGAGGCCCCAGATACGCAGTATTTT
TRBJ1-5	TRBV5-1	NA	many	CASSPDVGQPQHF	TGCGCCAGCAGCCCGGACGTCGGTCAGCCCCAGCATTTT
TRBJ1-5	TRBV20-1	NA	NA	CSAPRGANKTQNF	TGCAGTGCTCCCCGGGGGGCCAATAAGACCCAGAATTTT
TRBJ1-6	TRBV12-3/TRBV12-4	TRBD1	many	CASRTGVGNSPLHF	TGTGCCAGCAGGACAGGGGTTGGTAATTCACCCCTCCACTTT
TRBJ2-7	TRBV7-8	TRBD2	many	CASSLAAQRGAHFTEYF	TGTGCCAGCAGCTTAGCGGCCCAGCGGGGGGCCCATTTTACAGAGTACTTC
TRBJ2-3	TRBV7-8	NA	many	CASSLRRGDMQDTQYF	TGTGCCAGCAGCTTGAGACGGGGGGACATGCAAGATACGCAGTATTTT
TRBJ1-4	TRBV7-2	TRBD1	many	CASSLEAGTGVGKLFF	TGTGCCAGCAGCTTAGAAGCCGGGACAGGAGTCGGAAAACTGTTTTTT
TRBJ1-5	TRBV11-2	TRBD1	many	CASSSRPGQGTQPQHF	TGTGCCAGCAGCTCTCGACCGGGACAGGGAACGCAGCCCCAGCATTTT
TRBJ2-7	TRBV10-3	NA	many	CAISDPSGPSSYEQYF	TGTGCCATCAGTGACCCCTCAGGGCCGAGCTCCTACGAGCAGTACTTC
TRBJ1-5	TRBV5-1	TRBD1	NA	CASSLEGQGGQPQHF	TGCGCCAGCAGCTTGGAGGGACAGGGAGGGCAGCCCCAGCATTTT
TRBJ1-1	TRBV4-1	NA	NA	CASSQDRRGNTEAFF	TGCGCCAGCAGCCAAGATCGTCGCGGTAACACTGAAGCTTTCTTT
TRBJ2-7	TRBV5-1	NA	many	CASSLVAQGYEQYF	TGCGCCAGCAGCTTGGTGGCCCAGGGGTACGAGCAGTACTTC
TRBJ1-1	TRBV10-1	NA	NA	CATSYRNTEAFF	TGCGCCACCTCTTACCGGAACACTGAAGCTTTCTTT
TRBJ1-3	TRBV20-1	NA	NA	CSDDSTSGNTIYF	TGCAGTGACGACAGTACCTCTGGAAACACCATATATTTT
TRBJ2-2	TRBV20-1	NA	few	CSAQQVSNTGELFF	TGCAGTGCTCAACAGGTTTCGAACACCGGGGAGCTGTTTTTT
TRBJ1-5	TRBV4-1	NA	few	CASSQSREIQPQHF	TGCGCCAGCAGCCAAAGCAGGGAAATCCAGCCCCAGCATTTT
TRBJ1-1	TRBV20-1	NA	few	CSARGALANMNTEAFF	TGCAGTGCTAGAGGGGCCCTCGCAAATATGAACACTGAAGCTTTCTTT
TRBJ1-4	TRBV5-1	NA	many	CASSWDSATNEKLFF	TGCGCCAGCAGCTGGGATTCGGCAACTAATGAAAAACTGTTTTTT
TRBJ1-4	TRBV5-1	TRBD1	many	CASSLQGAETEKLFF	TGCGCCAGCAGCCTACAGGGGGCGGAAACTGAAAAACTGTTTTTT
TRBJ1-2	TRBV18	NA	many	CASSPPEAILGGYTF	TGTGCCAGCTCACCACCGGAGGCTATCTTGGGAGGCTACACCTTC
TRBJ2-2	TRBV27	NA	many	CASSSTQGSGELFF	TGTGCCAGCAGTTCGACTCAGGGGTCCGGGGAGCTGTTTTTT
TRBJ2-7	TRBV29-1	TRBD2	many	CSVTSGETYEQYF	TGCAGCGTGACTAGCGGGGAAACTTACGAGCAGTACTTC
TRBJ2-3	TRBV28	NA	many	CASRRPDFTDTQYF	TGTGCCAGCAGACGTCCGGACTTCACAGATACGCAGTATTTT
TRBJ2-2	TRBV7-6	NA	many	CASSLTGLGTGELFF	TGTGCCAGCAGCCTAACAGGGTTGGGCACCGGGGAGCTGTTTTTT
TRBJ2-5	TRBV6-9	TRBD2	many	CASSPTREGETQYF	TGTGCCAGCAGCCCCACTAGGGAGGGCGAGACCCAGTACTTC
TRBJ1-1	TRBV5-1	NA	many	CASSVLQGMNTEAFF	TGCGCCAGCAGCGTCCTACAGGGCATGAACACTGAAGCTTTCTTT
TRBJ1-2	TRBV4-1	NA	many	CASSSVGQAVDGYTF	TGCGCCAGCAGCTCAGTGGGGCAGGCTGTCGATGGCTACACCTTC